This T cell receptor (beta chain) emerged from a study of somatic mutations in cytotoxic T cells in rheumatoid arthritis. Points from the study as a whole: Any difference in CD8+ T-cell clonality between patients who had rheumatoid arthritis and healthy controls who were age-matched was not statistically significant. CD8+ clonality rose with age in rheumatoid arthritis patients, not healthy controls.

Profiling relied on immunoSEQ multiplex PCR, and the TCRdb table lists in-frame clones only, not all of them. The sample lists approximately 5,200 clones, roughly 80% occurring once. With 7 bases removed from V and 3 bases from J, the gap between germline ends came to 18 bases. From germline, CDR1 is MDHEN and CDR2 SYDVKM. The length of the CDR3 is 15 residues. This clone came up once. The target antigen is unknown. The chain recombines TRBV28 with TRBJ1-1; possibly TRBD1 for D (6 bases). The sample comprised CD8+ T cells sorted from blood. This sequence was found in a woman in her 50s with rheumatoid arthritis. In DNA, the CDR3 is TGTGCCAGCACTGAACCGGGGGAGGGGGACACTGAAGCTTTCTTT. As protein: CASTEPGEGDTEAFF.